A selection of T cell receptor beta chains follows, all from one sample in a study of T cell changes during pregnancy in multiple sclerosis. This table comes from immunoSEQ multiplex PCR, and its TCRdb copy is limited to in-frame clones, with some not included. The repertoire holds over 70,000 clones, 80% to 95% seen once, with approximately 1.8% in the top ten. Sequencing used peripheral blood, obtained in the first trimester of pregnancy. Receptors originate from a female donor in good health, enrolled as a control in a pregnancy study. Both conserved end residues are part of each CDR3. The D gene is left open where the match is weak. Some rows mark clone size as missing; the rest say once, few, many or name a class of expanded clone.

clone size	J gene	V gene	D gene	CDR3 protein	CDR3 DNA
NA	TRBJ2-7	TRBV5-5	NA	CASSLVATTYEQYF	TGTGCCAGCAGCTTGGTAGCAACGACCTACGAGCAGTACTTC
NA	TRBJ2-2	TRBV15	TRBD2	CATSREGLAAFTGELFF	TGTGCCACCAGCAGAGAGGGCCTAGCGGCCTTCACCGGGGAGCTGTTTTTT
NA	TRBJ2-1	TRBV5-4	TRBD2	CASSSPTSGRAGEQFF	TGTGCCAGCAGCTCGCCAACTAGCGGGAGGGCCGGTGAGCAGTTCTTC
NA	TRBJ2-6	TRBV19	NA	CASSIGYSGANVLTF	TGTGCCAGTAGTATCGGTTACTCTGGGGCCAACGTCCTGACTTTC
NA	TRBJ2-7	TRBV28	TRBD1	CASSRYRGEQYF	TGTGCCAGCAGCCGGTACAGGGGCGAGCAGTACTTC
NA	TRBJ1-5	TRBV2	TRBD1	CASGRTGGDLQPQHF	TGTGCCAGCGGTAGGACAGGGGGCGACCTTCAGCCCCAGCATTTT
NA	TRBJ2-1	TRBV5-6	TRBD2	CASSRGGSIQDEQFF	TGTGCCAGCAGCCGGGGGGGGTCTATCCAGGATGAGCAGTTCTTC
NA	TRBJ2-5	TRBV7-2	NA	CASSPYQETQYF	TGTGCCAGCAGCCCGTACCAAGAGACCCAGTACTTC
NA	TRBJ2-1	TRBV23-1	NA	CASSQGPRPFNYNEQFF	TGCGCCAGCAGTCAAGGGCCCCGGCCCTTCAATTACAATGAGCAGTTCTTC
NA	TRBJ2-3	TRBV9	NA	CASSEGGAGIFNTDTQYF	TGTGCCAGCAGCGAGGGGGGGGCAGGAATTTTTAACACAGATACGCAGTATTTT
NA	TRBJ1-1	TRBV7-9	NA	CASSSMNTEAFF	TGTGCCAGCAGTTCTATGAACACTGAAGCTTTCTTT
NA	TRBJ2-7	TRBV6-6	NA	CASSPGEGEQYF	TGTGCCAGCAGCCCCGGTGAGGGCGAGCAGTACTTC
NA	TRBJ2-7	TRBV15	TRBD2	CATSRDTGGHEQYF	TGTGCCACCAGCAGAGACACGGGAGGGCACGAGCAGTACTTC
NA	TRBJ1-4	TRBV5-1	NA	CASSFQGTNEKLFF	TGCGCCAGCAGCTTCCAGGGGACTAATGAAAAACTGTTTTTT
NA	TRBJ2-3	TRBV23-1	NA	CASSQPGHLSTDTQYF	TGCGCCAGCAGTCAACCGGGACACCTTAGCACAGATACGCAGTATTTT
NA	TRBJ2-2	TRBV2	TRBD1	CASSGGQGRGELFF	TGTGCCAGCAGTGGTGGACAGGGCCGAGGGGAGCTGTTTTTT
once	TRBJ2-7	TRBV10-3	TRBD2	CAISDGTSGTYEQYF	TGTGCCATCAGTGACGGGACTAGCGGAACCTACGAGCAGTACTTC
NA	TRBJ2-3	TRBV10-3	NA	CAISDDTRTTDTQYF	TGTGCCATCAGTGACGACACCCGCACGACAGATACGCAGTATTTT
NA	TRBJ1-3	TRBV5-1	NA	CASSLDPAYGETIYF	TGCGCCAGCAGCTTGGACCCAGCTTATGGGGAGACCATATATTTT
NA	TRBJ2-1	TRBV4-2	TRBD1	CASSWTGGYNEQFF	TGTGCCAGCAGTTGGACAGGGGGATACAATGAGCAGTTCTTC
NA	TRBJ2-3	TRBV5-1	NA	CASSLGGAGQDTQYF	TGCGCCAGCAGCTTGGGTGGGGCAGGGCAGGATACGCAGTATTTT
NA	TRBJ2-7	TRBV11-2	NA	CASSLALTCEQYF	TGTGCCAGCAGCTTAGCCCTAACCTGCGAGCAGTACTTC
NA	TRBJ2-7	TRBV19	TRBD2	CASSSESGRRSYEQYF	TGTGCCAGTAGTAGTGAGAGCGGGAGGCGCTCCTACGAGCAGTACTTC
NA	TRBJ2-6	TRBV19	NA	CASSIDQGRGANVLTF	TGTGCCAGTAGTATAGATCAGGGGCGGGGGGCCAACGTCCTGACTTTC
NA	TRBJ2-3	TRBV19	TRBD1	CASSITGTGGNTQYF	TGTGCCAGTAGTATCACCGGGACAGGAGGAAATACGCAGTATTTT
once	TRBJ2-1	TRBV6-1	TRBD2	CASSGGAGGPLNEQFF	TGTGCCAGCAGTGGGGGAGCGGGAGGGCCTCTTAATGAGCAGTTCTTC
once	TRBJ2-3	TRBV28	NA	CASSLTGTSTDTQYF	TGTGCCAGCAGTTTGACAGGGACTAGCACAGATACGCAGTATTTT
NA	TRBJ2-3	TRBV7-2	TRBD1	CASSSTMTGGRRDTQYF	TGTGCCAGCAGCTCAACAATGACAGGGGGTAGAAGAGATACGCAGTATTTT
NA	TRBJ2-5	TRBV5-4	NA	CASSSGRLEETQYF	TGTGCCAGCAGCTCCGGGAGATTGGAAGAGACCCAGTACTTC
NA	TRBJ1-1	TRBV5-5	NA	CASSASRAANTEAFF	TGTGCCAGCAGCGCGTCGCGGGCGGCGAACACTGAAGCTTTCTTT
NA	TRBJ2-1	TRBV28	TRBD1	CASSMTGRNEQFF	TGTGCCAGCAGTATGACAGGGCGGAATGAGCAGTTCTTC
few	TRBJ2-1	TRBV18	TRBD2	CASSLWRENEQFF	TGTGCCAGCTCACTATGGCGGGAGAATGAGCAGTTCTTC
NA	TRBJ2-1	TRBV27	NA	CASTSGRGPNNEQFF	TGTGCCAGCACCAGCGGGCGGGGCCCTAACAATGAGCAGTTCTTC
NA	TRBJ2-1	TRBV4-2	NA	CASSQDLLYNEQFF	TGTGCCAGCAGCCAAGATCTTCTTTACAATGAGCAGTTCTTC
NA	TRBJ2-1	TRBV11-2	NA	CASSPTRGGWNNEQFF	TGTGCCAGCAGCCCCACCCGCGGCGGGTGGAACAATGAGCAGTTCTTC
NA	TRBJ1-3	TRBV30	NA	CAWTPLLSSGNTIYF	TGTGCCTGGACCCCTCTACTGAGCTCTGGAAACACCATATATTTT
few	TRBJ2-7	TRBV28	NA	CASSPLWTEPYEQYF	TGTGCCAGCAGTCCCCTTTGGACAGAACCCTACGAGCAGTACTTC
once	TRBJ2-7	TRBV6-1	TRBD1	CASSGTGKGHEQYF	TGTGCCAGCAGCGGGACAGGGAAAGGGCACGAGCAGTACTTC
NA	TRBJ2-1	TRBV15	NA	CATSRIPSGSYNEQFF	TGTGCCACCAGCAGGATCCCCAGCGGCTCCTACAATGAGCAGTTCTTC
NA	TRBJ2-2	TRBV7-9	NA	CASSSGTGELFF	TGTGCCAGCAGCTCCGGGACAGGGGAGCTGTTTTTT
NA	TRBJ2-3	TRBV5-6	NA	CASSLVAEGADTQYF	TGTGCCAGCAGCTTGGTAGCGGAAGGGGCAGATACGCAGTATTTT
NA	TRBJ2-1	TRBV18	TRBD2	CASSPSWTSGRAHEQFF	TGTGCCAGCTCACCTTCCTGGACTAGCGGGAGGGCTCATGAGCAGTTCTTC
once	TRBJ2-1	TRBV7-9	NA	CASSLDRGSSYNEQFF	TGTGCCAGCAGCTTAGACAGAGGGAGCTCCTACAATGAGCAGTTCTTC
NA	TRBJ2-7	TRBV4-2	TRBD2	CASSGQTSGYEQYF	TGTGCCAGCAGCGGTCAGACTAGCGGGTACGAGCAGTACTTC
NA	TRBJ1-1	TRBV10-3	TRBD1	CAIREDREGFGTEAFF	TGTGCCATCAGGGAGGACAGGGAAGGTTTTGGGACTGAAGCTTTCTTT
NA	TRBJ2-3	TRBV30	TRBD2	CAWSVTGGPLDTQYF	TGTGCCTGGAGTGTAACGGGAGGGCCGCTAGATACGCAGTATTTT
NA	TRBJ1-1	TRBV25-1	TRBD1	CASSHTGGKAFF	TGTGCCAGCAGTCACACAGGGGGCAAAGCTTTCTTT
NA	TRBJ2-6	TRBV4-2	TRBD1	CASSHLTGGSGANVLTF	TGTGCCAGCAGCCATCTTACAGGGGGCTCTGGGGCCAACGTCCTGACTTTC
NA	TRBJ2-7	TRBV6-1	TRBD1	CASSEPGQGYEQYF	TGTGCCAGCAGTGAACCGGGACAGGGATACGAGCAGTACTTC
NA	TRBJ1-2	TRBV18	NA	CASSPVDEYGYTF	TGTGCCAGCTCACCGGTAGATGAATATGGCTACACCTTC